This entry concerns a single TCR beta chain. Its antigen is not yet known. Base-call qualities are not available, and no considerably larger clone is one nucleotide away. Receptors were amplified or captured by the immunoSEQ multiplex PCR assay. For the multiplex PCR, a mixture combining 60 forward primers for TCR Vbeta segments and 13 reverse primers for TCR Jbeta segments was used. The CDR3 region of rearranged TCR beta genes was amplified from genomic DNA with a multiplex PCR assay. The amplified TCR beta libraries were sequenced on the Illumina HiSeq System as 87-base-pair reads. Per the authors' processing: In a later analysis, roughly 80 million unique TCR beta chains were counted across the 500 to 700 repertoires, and roughly 11 million of these chains were shared by at least two donors. To remove PCR and sequencing errors, raw reads were error-corrected and collapsed into unique sequences using a nearest-neighbor algorithm that merged closely related sequences. CDR3 sequences were aligned to IMGT reference sequences to assign V, D and J gene segments. For a sequence to be retained, a match of at least six nucleotides was required to both a V gene segment and a J gene segment. Rearrangements were called productive when the CDR3 lacked stop codons and stayed in frame with V and J; all others were non-productive. CDR3 was defined according to IMGT convention as the region running from the second conserved V-encoded cysteine to the conserved J-encoded phenylalanine. The earlier analysis of 500 to 650 of the donors excluded any sequence lacking an unambiguous match to a single V gene segment. In an earlier analysis of almost 600 of the donors, a V segment was called functional when productive rearrangements were above 56.7%, and segregating when the standard deviation between donors exceeded 5%. A statistical classification framework was built to diagnose cytomegalovirus status from the catalog of TCR beta chain sequences. In a later analysis, V and J genes were assigned by comparing TCR nucleotide sequences against IMGT/GENE-DB human TR gene sequences. In a later analysis, CDR3 sequences and most-parsimonious VDJ recombination scenarios were assigned using the TCRdist pipeline. In a later analysis, every TCR beta chain was defined by the combination of its CDR3 amino acid sequence and its V-gene family, and reads without a unique V-gene family were dropped. A later analysis removed 450 to 600 highly shared, low-generation-probability nucleotide sequences to deal with suspected cross-contamination and a sequencing artifact. For each public chain, a later analysis derived a clonal expansion index from normalized ranks of inferred template counts within each repertoire. In a later analysis, generation probabilities were computed using a VDJ recombination model fitted to out-of-frame rearrangements, and the results were checked against IGoR. Hypergeometric tests were used in a later analysis to score TCR-TCR, TCR-HLA and TCR-CMV co-occurrence, with a repertoire-size bias correction applied to the TCR pairs. To estimate false discovery rates, a later analysis permuted the HLA or CMV assignments 20 times. In a later analysis, co-occurring TCRs were grouped using DBSCAN, and TCRdist sequence similarity was added for clustering within HLA-allele-positive subsets. Co-occurrence clustering excluded repertoires with fewer than 30,000 or more than 120,000 public chains, plus five with anomalous nucleotide sharing. Here the immuneACCESS table is served through TCRdb, limited to in-frame sequences with V and J called. Missing clones are a known gap in these copies; in checked studies unresolved V genes cover under half, and the rest lacks a known reason. V, J and clone size were drawn from that table, and D and trimming were deduced from the DNA. The sample table records more than 150,000 clones; about 79% of these occur just once. Under 2% of the sample rests with the top ten.

This entry is derived from a study of cytomegalovirus exposure and HLA in healthy donors (dated by TCRdb to between 2016 and 2019). With respect to the entire study: An earlier analysis of approximately 640 of the donors reported approximately 290 Gb of sequence data and some 100 million unique TCR beta sequences from about 179 million T cells. Alongside the repertoire data, information on donor age, sex, ethnicity and CMV serostatus was compiled. To predict cytomegalovirus infection status, the study combined high-throughput TCR immunosequencing, statistical association of individual TCRs with disease status, and machine learning. A later genetic analysis took genome-wide SNP genotypes for about 55% of the roughly 700 donors and used that subset as a discovery cohort. Every repertoire in the discovery cohort had been generated on one and the same sequencing platform. The genetic ancestry cluster associated with self-reported Caucasian donors included about 81% of the roughly 410 genotyped donors. The study profiled the T cell repertoires of under 850 subjects by immunosequencing and related them to cytomegalovirus serostatus. About 310 gigabases of sequencing data and roughly 90 million unique TCR sequences were included in an early release covering 550 to 650 HLA-typed donors. The number of donors typed differed by locus, with about 629-630 for A, B, C, DRB1 and DQB1, roughly 550 for DQA1, 606 for DPA1, and around 430 for DPB1. Class I and class II HLA loci were covered by the typing at four-digit resolution. The later analysis used no new phenotypic data to find candidate immune exposures, relying instead on TCR beta sequences and their occurrence across donors. The aim of the study was to test whether cataloging public T cell receptors could identify signatures of past pathogen exposure. Several DR-DQ haplotypes were handled as single units for association and clustering, since linkage in the cohort was strong. A later analysis re-examined previously published TCR beta repertoires from hundreds of donors and added high-resolution HLA genotyping to investigate patterns of TCR occurrence. Along with the approximately 700-subject first cohort, a separate validation cohort of over a hundred different subjects was used. An earlier analysis of nearly 600 of the donors applied high-throughput TCR beta sequencing to assess whether each TCR beta V gene segment acted as functional or pseudogenic. Among roughly 400 genotyped donors of the cohort, an average of roughly 230,000 unique TCR beta nucleotide sequences was sequenced per donor, of which about 18% were non-productive. Results the study describes overall, beyond this receptor: While some public TCRs were present in many individuals, most TCR sequences turned up only very rarely across donors. Strong co-occurrence of HLA alleles, especially DR and DQ, made assigning TCR associations to individual alleles difficult. Because HLA typing was unavailable for some donors at each locus, only the typed subset was used in association tests. Because counts were too low, 15 to 20 rarely observed V segments, including chromosome 9 orphons, were excluded from the earlier analysis of some 540 of the donors. In the study, 150 to 200 TCR beta chains were listed as associated with cytomegalovirus. The cohort was sequenced for TCR beta chains only, and without alpha or paired-chain data the features that could be detected were limited. An earlier analysis of 587 of the donors showed that most TCR beta V segments appeared in productive rearrangements either about 87% or about 30% of the time, which broadly matched IMGT annotations. A later analysis found that TCR association rates varied across HLA loci, with DRB1 alleles showing the most associated TCRs and HLA-C alleles the fewest. A further reported finding was that TCR beta sequences accurately predicted the HLA-A and HLA-B alleles for most subjects in the first cohort. A later genetic analysis associated a missense DCLRE1C variant with V-gene and J-gene trimming of TCR beta chains, and an independent cohort replicated the association. In a later analysis, HLA-associated TCR beta chains were found to be more clonally expanded and to have lower generation probabilities than equally common non-associated chains. It was suggested by the authors that the approach could potentially be generalized to other disease states and immunological phenotypes. A later analysis found that most CMV-associated TCR beta chains appeared HLA-restricted, with HLA associations seemingly driven largely by CMV exposure. Several of the top co-occurrence clusters appeared to be linked to parvovirus B19, influenza, CMV and Epstein-Barr virus, according to a later analysis. A later genetic analysis reported fewer N-insertions in productive TCRs among donors in an Asian-associated ancestry cluster than the roughly 700-donor mean. Some IMGT-functional V segments, including TRBV6-2 and TRBV6-3, could not be told apart with the 87-base-pair reads, so those segments were excluded. Roughly uniform sequencing depth across donors was assumed in presence/absence analyses, although this assumption may not hold. The sequencing pipeline was judged likely to have produced a cluster of highly shared sequence variants as a technical artifact. CMV serostatus was the only immune exposure information available for the cohort. Linkage disequilibrium might explain the correlated functional status among segregating V segments, but an unknown experimental factor could not be ruled out. In vitro tests confirmed that a few of the cytomegalovirus-associated TCR beta chains recognize cytomegalovirus antigens. The classifier was reported to diagnose cytomegalovirus status with high specificity and sensitivity in both the original cohort and the validation cohort. A later analysis associated 15,000 to 20,000 TCR beta sequences with specific HLA alleles at a false discovery rate of 0.05.

In total, over 600 healthy bone marrow donors made up the cohort. At the time of sampling, every cohort member was nominally healthy, though immune exposures that went unrecorded were likely present. The donor was CMV seronegative and was included in the group of hundreds of seronegative cohort members. A peripheral blood sample was collected from each donor, and TCR beta sequencing was performed on peripheral blood mononuclear cells. The Qiagen DNeasy Blood Extraction Kit was used to extract genomic DNA from the blood cell samples. The CDR3, from cysteine to phenylalanine, totals 13 residues. Here the CDR3 DNA is all that survives: 39 bases in frame from base 1. From the germline V gene, CDR1 is MDHEN and CDR2 is SYDVKM. Trimming costs V 3 bases and J 9 bases, and their ends lie 11 bases apart.

The clonotype comes from a man between 18 and 29 years old in good health and CMV-seronegative. Sequences were obtained from PBMCs. Recombination linked TRBV28 to TRBJ2-2; the D segment could be TRBD1, given 5 matching bases. The DNA sequence follows: TGTGCCAGCAGTTTGGCAGGGTTCCGGGAGCTGTTTTTT. Its protein is CASSLAGFRELFF.